What follows is one T cell receptor (beta chain) and its context. Its antigen is currently unknown. Sequencing was performed with immunoSEQ multiplex PCR; in TCRdb, only in-frame clones are kept and a portion is missing. The repertoire holds about 45,000 clones, with 60% to 80% as singletons. The data originate from a study of cytotoxic CD8 clonotypes in ibrutinib-treated CLL. Study overall: The subjects consisted of about a dozen relapsed/refractory and roughly 15 treatment-naive individuals, with around 17 IGHV unmutated. Study-wide results and caveats: Clonality measured at baseline exceeded age-matched healthy donors, tracking circulating CD8+ T-cell counts. Collection times varied between progressing and sustained-remission patients. Higher clonality was seen at ibrutinib response and a return toward baseline at progression.

The source of this sequence is a human donor with chronic lymphocytic leukemia. Sequencing used PBMCs, obtained after 24 months of ibrutinib treatment.

The CDR3 region has the DNA TGTGCCAGCAGCTTCGGGCTAGCAAACACAGATACGCAGTATTTT. Protein: CASSFGLANTDTQYF. The gene calls are TRBV11-1 and TRBJ2-3; tentative D call: TRBD2 (5 bases). This CDR3 contains 15 residues. V was trimmed by 3 bases and J by 2 bases, leaving 12 bases between them. Germline V gene data show CDR1 as SGHAT and CDR2 as FQDESV (reference sequence).